The rows below give T cell receptor beta chains drawn from one sample of a study of chemoradiotherapy in HPV16-positive cancers. Assay used: immunoSEQ multiplex PCR; TCRdb lists only in-frame clones, some missing. Counted here are approximately 9,500 clones, about four fifths occurring once; the ten biggest clones make up roughly 14%. Here the sequenced sample was tumor tissue, taken from a patient who underwent chemoradiotherapy. These receptor sequences come from a human donor with HPV-associated anogenital cancer. Both conserved end residues are trimmed from each CDR3. A D gene is named only where the DNA matches it firmly.

CDR3 length: 13
V gene: TRBV5-1
D gene: NA
J gene: TRBJ1-4
CDR3 protein: ASSASGSSNEKLF

CDR3 length: 15
V gene: TRBV5-8
D gene: NA
J gene: TRBJ1-3
CDR3 protein: ASSPAALRVAGNTIY

CDR3 length: 13
V gene: TRBV19
D gene: NA
J gene: TRBJ1-4
CDR3 protein: ASSHPRGADEKLF

CDR3 length: 14
V gene: TRBV5-1
D gene: NA
J gene: TRBJ2-1
CDR3 protein: ASSSLRGGSYNEQF

CDR3 length: 14
V gene: TRBV18
D gene: NA
J gene: TRBJ1-1
CDR3 protein: ASSVVQAEVGTEAF

CDR3 length: 13
V gene: TRBV6-5
D gene: NA
J gene: TRBJ1-2
CDR3 protein: ASSYWDGPYYGYT

CDR3 length: 12
V gene: TRBV7-3
D gene: NA
J gene: TRBJ1-2
CDR3 protein: ASSPQGGGYGYT

CDR3 length: 16
V gene: TRBV5-8
D gene: TRBD2
J gene: TRBJ2-7
CDR3 protein: ASSLTGTSGGSWDEQY

CDR3 length: 9
V gene: TRBV19
D gene: NA
J gene: TRBJ1-1
CDR3 protein: ASSIKTEAF

CDR3 length: 11
V gene: TRBV10-3
D gene: TRBD1
J gene: TRBJ1-1
CDR3 protein: AISRTGGTEAF

CDR3 length: 13
V gene: TRBV7-9
D gene: NA
J gene: TRBJ1-4
CDR3 protein: ASSYRGGSDEKLF

CDR3 length: 14
V gene: TRBV4-1
D gene: NA
J gene: TRBJ2-7
CDR3 protein: ASSPSPGTTFYEQY

CDR3 length: 11
V gene: TRBV18
D gene: NA
J gene: TRBJ2-7
CDR3 protein: ASSPGTSYEQY

CDR3 length: 13
V gene: TRBV4-1
D gene: NA
J gene: TRBJ1-2
CDR3 protein: ASSQDPGTHYGYT

CDR3 length: 12
V gene: TRBV27
D gene: NA
J gene: TRBJ2-7
CDR3 protein: ASSFQGISGEQY

CDR3 length: 13
V gene: TRBV5-5
D gene: TRBD2
J gene: TRBJ2-3
CDR3 protein: ASSQVAGDTDTQY

CDR3 length: 12
V gene: TRBV19
D gene: TRBD1
J gene: TRBJ2-2
CDR3 protein: ASGDRGNTGELF

CDR3 length: 13
V gene: TRBV27
D gene: NA
J gene: TRBJ2-2
CDR3 protein: ASSLGGFDPGELF

CDR3 length: 11
V gene: TRBV7-3
D gene: NA
J gene: TRBJ2-1
CDR3 protein: ASSLNPENEQF

CDR3 length: 12
V gene: TRBV2
D gene: NA
J gene: TRBJ1-5
CDR3 protein: ARAGGARNQPQH

CDR3 length: 13
V gene: TRBV6-5
D gene: TRBD1
J gene: TRBJ1-5
CDR3 protein: ASSSRDRGKAPQH

CDR3 length: 10
V gene: TRBV30
D gene: TRBD1
J gene: TRBJ2-7
CDR3 protein: AYGQAIYEQY